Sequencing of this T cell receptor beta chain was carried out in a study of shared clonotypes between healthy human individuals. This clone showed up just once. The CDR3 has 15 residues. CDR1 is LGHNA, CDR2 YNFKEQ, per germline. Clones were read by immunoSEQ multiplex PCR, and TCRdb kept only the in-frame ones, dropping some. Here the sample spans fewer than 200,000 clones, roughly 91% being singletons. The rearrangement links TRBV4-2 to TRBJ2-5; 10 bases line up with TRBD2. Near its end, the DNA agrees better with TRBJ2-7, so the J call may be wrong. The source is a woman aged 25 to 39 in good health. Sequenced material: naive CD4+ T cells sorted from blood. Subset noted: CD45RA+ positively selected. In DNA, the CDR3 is TGTGCCAGCAGCCAAACTAGCGGGACCTCCTACGAGCAGTACTTC. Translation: CASSQTSGTSYEQYF.